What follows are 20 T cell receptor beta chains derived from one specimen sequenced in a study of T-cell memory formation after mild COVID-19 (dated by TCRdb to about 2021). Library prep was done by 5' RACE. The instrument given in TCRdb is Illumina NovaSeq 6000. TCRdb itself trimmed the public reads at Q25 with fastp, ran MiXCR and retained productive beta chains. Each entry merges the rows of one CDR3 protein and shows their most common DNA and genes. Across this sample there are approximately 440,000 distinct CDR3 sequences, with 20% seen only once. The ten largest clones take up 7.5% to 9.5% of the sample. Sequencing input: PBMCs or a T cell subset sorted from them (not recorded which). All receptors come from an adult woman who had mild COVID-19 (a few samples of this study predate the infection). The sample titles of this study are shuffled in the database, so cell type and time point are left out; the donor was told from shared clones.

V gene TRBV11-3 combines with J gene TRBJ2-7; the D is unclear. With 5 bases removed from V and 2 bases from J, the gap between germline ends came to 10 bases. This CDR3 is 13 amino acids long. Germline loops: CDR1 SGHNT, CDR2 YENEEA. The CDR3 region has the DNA TGTGCCAGCAGCGACGGTGGAACCTACGAGCAGTACTTC. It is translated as CASSDGGTYEQYF.

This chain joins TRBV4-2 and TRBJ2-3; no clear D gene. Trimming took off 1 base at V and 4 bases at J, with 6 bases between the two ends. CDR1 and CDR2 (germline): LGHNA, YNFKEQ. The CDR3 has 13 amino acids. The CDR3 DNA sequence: TGTGCCAGCAGCCAAGGCTCCGCAGATACGCAGTATTTT. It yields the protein CASSQGSADTQYF.

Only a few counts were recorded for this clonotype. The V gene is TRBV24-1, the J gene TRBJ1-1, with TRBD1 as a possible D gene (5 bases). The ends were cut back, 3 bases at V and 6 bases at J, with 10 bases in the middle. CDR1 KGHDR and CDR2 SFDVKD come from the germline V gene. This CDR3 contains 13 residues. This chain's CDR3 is CATSDRGTSEAFF. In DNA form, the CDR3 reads TGTGCCACCAGTGATCGTGGGACCTCTGAAGCTTTCTTT.

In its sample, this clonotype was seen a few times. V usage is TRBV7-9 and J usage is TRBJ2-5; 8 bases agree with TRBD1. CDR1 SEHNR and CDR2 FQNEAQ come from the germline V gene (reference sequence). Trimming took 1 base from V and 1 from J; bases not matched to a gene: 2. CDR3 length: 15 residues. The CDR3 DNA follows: TGTGCCAGCAGCTTAGTTGGGACAGGCCAAGAGACCCAGTACTTC. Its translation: CASSLVGTGQETQYF. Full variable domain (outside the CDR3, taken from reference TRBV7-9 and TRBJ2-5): DTGVSQNPRHKITKRGQNVTFRCDPISEHNRLYWYRQTLGQGPEFLTYFQNEAQLEKSRLLSDRFSAERPKGSFSTLEIQRTEQGDSAMYLCASSLVGTGQETQYFGPGTRLLVL.

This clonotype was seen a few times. CDR3 residues: CASSLRGLDLLYEQYF. CDR3 in DNA: TGTGCCAGCAGTTTACGGGGACTAGATCTCTTGTACGAGCAGTACTTC. The chain joins TRBV27 to TRBJ2-7; TRBD2 agrees at 8 bases. Germline V lookup: CDR1 MNHEY, CDR2 SMNVEV (reference sequence). V was pared by 2 bases and J by 4 bases, with 10 bases of the junction left unmatched. This CDR3 spans 16 amino acids.

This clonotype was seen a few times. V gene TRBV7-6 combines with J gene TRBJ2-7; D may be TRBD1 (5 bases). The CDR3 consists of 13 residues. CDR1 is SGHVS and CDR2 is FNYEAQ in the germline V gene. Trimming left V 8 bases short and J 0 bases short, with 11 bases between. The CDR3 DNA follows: TGTGCCAGCCAAGGGGCGGACTCCTACGAGCAGTACTTC. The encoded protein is CASQGADSYEQYF.

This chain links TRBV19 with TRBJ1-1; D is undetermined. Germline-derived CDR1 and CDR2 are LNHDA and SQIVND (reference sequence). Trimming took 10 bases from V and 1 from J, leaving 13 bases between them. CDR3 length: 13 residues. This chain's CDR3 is CATQTPGNTEAFF. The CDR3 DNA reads TGTGCCACCCAGACACCAGGGAACACTGAAGCTTTCTTT.

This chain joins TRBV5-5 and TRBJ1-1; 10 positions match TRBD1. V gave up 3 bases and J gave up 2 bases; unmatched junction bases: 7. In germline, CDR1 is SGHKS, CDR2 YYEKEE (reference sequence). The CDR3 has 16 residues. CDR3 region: CASSYTGTGVNTEAFF. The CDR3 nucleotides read TGTGCCAGCAGCTATACCGGGACAGGGGTTAACACTGAAGCTTTCTTT.

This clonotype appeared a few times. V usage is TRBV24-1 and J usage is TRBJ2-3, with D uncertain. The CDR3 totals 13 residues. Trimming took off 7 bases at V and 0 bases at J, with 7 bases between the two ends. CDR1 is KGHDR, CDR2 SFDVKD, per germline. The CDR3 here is CATRRFSTDTQYF. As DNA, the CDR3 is TGTGCCACCAGGAGATTTAGCACAGATACGCAGTATTTT.

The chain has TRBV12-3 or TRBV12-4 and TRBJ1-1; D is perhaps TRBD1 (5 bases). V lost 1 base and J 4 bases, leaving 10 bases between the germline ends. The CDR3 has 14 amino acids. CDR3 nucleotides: TGTGCCAGCAGTTTAGGGGGCAGGAGCACTGAAGCTTTCTTT. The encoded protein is CASSLGGRSTEAFF.

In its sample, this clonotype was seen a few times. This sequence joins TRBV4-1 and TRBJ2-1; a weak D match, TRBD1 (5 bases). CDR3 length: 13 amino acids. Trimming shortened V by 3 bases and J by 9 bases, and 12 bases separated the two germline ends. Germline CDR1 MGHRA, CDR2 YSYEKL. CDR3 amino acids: CASSQAGLREQFF. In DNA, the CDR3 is TGCGCCAGCAGCCAGGCAGGGTTACGTGAGCAGTTCTTC.

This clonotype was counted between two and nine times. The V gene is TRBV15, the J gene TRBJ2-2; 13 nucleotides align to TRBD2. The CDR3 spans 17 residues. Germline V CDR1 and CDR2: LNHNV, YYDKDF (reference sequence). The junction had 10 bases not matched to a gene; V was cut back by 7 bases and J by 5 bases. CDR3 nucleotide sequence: TGTGCCACCACCAAGAGGCCGGGACTAGCGGGAACCGGGGAGCTGTTTTTT. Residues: CATTKRPGLAGTGELFF.

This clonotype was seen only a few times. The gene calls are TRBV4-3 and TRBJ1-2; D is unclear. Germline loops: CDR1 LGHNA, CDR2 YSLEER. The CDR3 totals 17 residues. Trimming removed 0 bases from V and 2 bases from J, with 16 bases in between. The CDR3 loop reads CASSQDDESGRNYGYTF. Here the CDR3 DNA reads TGCGCCAGCAGCCAAGATGACGAGTCGGGGAGGAACTATGGCTACACCTTC.

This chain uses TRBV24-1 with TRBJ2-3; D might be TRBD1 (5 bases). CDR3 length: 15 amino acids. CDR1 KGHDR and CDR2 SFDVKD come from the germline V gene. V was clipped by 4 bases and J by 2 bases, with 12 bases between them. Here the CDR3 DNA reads TGTGCCACCAGTGAGGCCGCAGGGTACACAGATACGCAGTATTTT. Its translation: CATSEAAGYTDTQYF.

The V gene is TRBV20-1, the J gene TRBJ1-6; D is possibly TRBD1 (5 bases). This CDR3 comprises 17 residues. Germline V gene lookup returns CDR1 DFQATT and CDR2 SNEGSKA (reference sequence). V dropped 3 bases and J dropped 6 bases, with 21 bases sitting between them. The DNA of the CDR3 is TGCAGTGCTAGCCGCAGGTCACGGGGGACCATTAATTCACCCCTCCACTTT. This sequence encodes CSASRRSRGTINSPLHF.

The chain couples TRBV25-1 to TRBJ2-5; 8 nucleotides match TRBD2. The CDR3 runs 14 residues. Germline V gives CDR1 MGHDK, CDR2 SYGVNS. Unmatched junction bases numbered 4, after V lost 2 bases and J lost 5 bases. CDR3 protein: CASSEAGGRETQYF. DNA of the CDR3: TGTGCCAGCAGTGAAGCGGGGGGAAGGGAGACCCAGTACTTC.

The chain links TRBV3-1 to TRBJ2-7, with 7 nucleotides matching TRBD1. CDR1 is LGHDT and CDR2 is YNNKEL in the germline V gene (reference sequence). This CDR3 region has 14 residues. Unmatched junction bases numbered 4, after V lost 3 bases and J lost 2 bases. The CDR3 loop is CASSQSTGAYEQYF. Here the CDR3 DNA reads TGTGCCAGCAGCCAGTCCACAGGGGCCTACGAGCAGTACTTC.

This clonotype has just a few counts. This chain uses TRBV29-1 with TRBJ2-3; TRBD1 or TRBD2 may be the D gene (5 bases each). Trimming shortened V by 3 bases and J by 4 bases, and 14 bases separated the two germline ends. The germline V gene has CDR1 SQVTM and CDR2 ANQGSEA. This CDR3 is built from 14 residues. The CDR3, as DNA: TGCAGCGTTGATGGGATGGGGGACCCAGATACGCAGTATTTT. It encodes CSVDGMGDPDTQYF.

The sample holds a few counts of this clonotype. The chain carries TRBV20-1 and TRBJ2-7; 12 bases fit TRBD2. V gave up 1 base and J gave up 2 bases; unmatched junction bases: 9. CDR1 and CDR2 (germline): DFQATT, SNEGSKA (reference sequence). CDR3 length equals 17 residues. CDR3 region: CSARGGWLAGGPYEQYF. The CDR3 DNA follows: TGCAGTGCTAGAGGAGGCTGGCTAGCGGGAGGGCCCTACGAGCAGTACTTC.

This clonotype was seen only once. Here the CDR3 reads CATSDPGQTYGYTF. CDR3 nucleotide sequence: TGTGCCACCAGTGATCCGGGACAGACCTATGGCTACACCTTC. This chain connects TRBV24-1 to TRBJ1-2; 7 bases align to TRBD1. V shed 3 bases and J 4 bases; nucleotides not matched to a gene: 4. The germline V gene has CDR1 KGHDR and CDR2 SFDVKD. CDR3 length equals 14 residues.